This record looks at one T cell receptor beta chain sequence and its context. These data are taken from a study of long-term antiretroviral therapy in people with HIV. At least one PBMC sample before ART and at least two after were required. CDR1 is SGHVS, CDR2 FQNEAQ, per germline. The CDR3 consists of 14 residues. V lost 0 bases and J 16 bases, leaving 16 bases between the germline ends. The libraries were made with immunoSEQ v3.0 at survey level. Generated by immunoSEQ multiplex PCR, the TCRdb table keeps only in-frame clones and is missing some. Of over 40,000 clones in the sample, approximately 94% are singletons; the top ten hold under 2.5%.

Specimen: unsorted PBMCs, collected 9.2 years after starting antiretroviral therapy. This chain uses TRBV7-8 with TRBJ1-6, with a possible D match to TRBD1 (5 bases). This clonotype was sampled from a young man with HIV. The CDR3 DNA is TGTGCCAGCAGCTTAGCGCGGGACGGTCCTCCTCTCCACTTT. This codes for CASSLARDGPPLHF. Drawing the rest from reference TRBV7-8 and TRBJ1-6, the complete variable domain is GAGVSQSPRYKVAKRGQDVALRCDPISGHVSLFWYQQALGQGPEFLTYFQNEAQLDKSGLPSDRFFAERPEGSVSTLKIQRTQQEDSAVYLCASSLARDGPPLHFGNGTRLTVT.